This T cell receptor (beta chain) was captured in a study of blood T cell repertoires in COVID-19. The method was immunoSEQ multiplex PCR; TCRdb's version includes in-frame clones alone and lacks a portion of them. The profile shows some 78,000 clones, roughly 80% of them singletons. This clone showed up just once. V lost 6 bases to trimming and J lost 0 bases; unmatched junction nucleotides: 4. The CDR3 extends over 15 amino acids. Germline V gene sequence: CDR1 MNHEY, CDR2 SVGAGI. The genes are TRBV6-5 and TRBJ2-2, with TRBD1 matching 7 bases. The TCR comes from a man aged 55 to 70 with active or convalescent COVID-19. Sequencing was carried out using peripheral blood. This CDR3 reads CASRQQGANTGELFF. CDR3 DNA sequence: TGTGCCAGCAGGCAGCAGGGGGCGAACACCGGGGAGCTGTTTTTT.